A single sample gave rise to the 29 T cell receptor beta chains below, sequenced in a study of neurological immune-mediated disorders. Using its own MiXCR run on the 5' RACE reads, TCRdb lists one record per CDR3 protein. The data hold around 27,000 distinct CDR3 sequences, with about 15% observed a single time. The sample comprised PBMCs. These TCRs come from a man aged 65 to 85 in good health.

The sample holds many counts of this clonotype. The V call is TRBV6-6, the J call TRBJ1-3; D call uncertain. The germline V and J ends were trimmed by 0 bases and 0 bases, with 9 bases remaining between them. CDR1 MNHNY and CDR2 SVGAGI come from the germline V gene (reference sequence). There are 16 residues in the CDR3. CDR3 DNA sequence: TGTGCCAGCAGTTACTCTGCGGTATCCTCTGGAAACACCATATATTTT. It translates to CASSYSAVSSGNTIYF.

This clonotype was recorded many times. The J gene is TRBJ1-6, the V gene TRBV5-1; D is ambiguous. V lost 0 bases to trimming and J lost 5 bases, with 12 bases between them. Germline values: CDR1 SGHRS, CDR2 YFSETQ. The CDR3 length is 16 residues. The CDR3 loop reads CASSLGRYDDNSPLHF. Written as DNA, the CDR3 is TGCGCCAGCAGCTTGGGTCGGTATGATGATAATTCACCCCTCCACTTT.

Ten or more counts support this clonotype. The chain couples TRBV4-1 to TRBJ2-7; D is uncertain. V was clipped by 0 bases and J by 3 bases, with 18 bases between them. Germline assignment: CDR1 MGHRA and CDR2 YSYEKL. The CDR3 totals 17 residues. The CDR3 region is CASSQERVDQSDYEQYF. CDR3 nucleotides: TGCGCCAGCAGCCAAGAACGGGTTGATCAGAGCGACTACGAGCAGTACTTC.

At least ten counts were recorded for this clonotype. V usage is TRBV14 and J usage is TRBJ2-1; 9 bases line up with TRBD2. The germline CDR1 and CDR2 sequences are SGHDN and FVKESK. The CDR3 is made up of 16 amino acids. Germline trimming cut 2 bases from V and 3 bases from J; bases unmatched to any gene: 5. This chain's CDR3 is CASSQSAGGRYNEQFF. The CDR3 DNA reads TGTGCCAGCAGCCAAAGCGCGGGGGGGCGCTACAATGAGCAGTTCTTC.

This clonotype was seen repeatedly, ten times or more. V and J are TRBV18 and TRBJ2-2; D perhaps matches TRBD1 (5 bases). The V gene lost 5 bases and the J gene lost 0 bases, with 13 bases spanning the gap. CDR1 and CDR2 from the germline V gene are KGHSH and LQKENI. This CDR3 has 16 residues. The CDR3 coding sequence is TGTGCCAGCTCATACACCGACAGCCCGAACACCGGGGAGCTGTTTTTT. Protein: CASSYTDSPNTGELFF.

This clonotype was recorded many times. V is TRBV5-6 and J is TRBJ2-7, with 8 bases lining up with TRBD1. Germline V gene data show CDR1 as SGHDT and CDR2 as YYEEEE. V trimming: 1 base; J trimming: 2 bases; junction bases outside the gene matches: 2. This CDR3 comprises 14 residues. This CDR3 reads CASSLRTGPYEQYF. CDR3 nucleotides: TGTGCCAGCAGCTTGCGGACAGGGCCCTACGAGCAGTACTTC.

This clonotype was recorded at least ten times. The J gene is TRBJ2-7, the V gene TRBV7-2, with D unclear. The CDR3 has 14 residues. V was shortened by 5 bases and J by 0 bases, with 11 bases between the two germline ends. Germline V gene data show CDR1 as SGHTA and CDR2 as FQGNSA. The CDR3 DNA sequence: TGTGCCAGCAGCCCAATGACCTTCTCCTACGAGCAGTACTTC. Translation gives CASSPMTFSYEQYF.

The chain has TRBV20-1 and TRBJ2-7; 8 nucleotides match TRBD2. The J segment lost 7 bases and the V segment lost 3 bases, leaving 5 bases of the junction unmatched. This CDR3 is built from 12 residues. Germline V gene lookup returns CDR1 DFQATT and CDR2 SNEGSKA (reference sequence). The CDR3 DNA follows: TGCAGTGCTAGCGGGGGGGCCTGGGAGCAGTACTTC. This gives the protein CSASGGAWEQYF.

The sample holds many counts of this clonotype. The chain links TRBV5-1 to TRBJ1-1; 7 bases agree with TRBD1. The J segment lost 6 bases and the V segment lost 3 bases, leaving 5 bases of the junction unmatched. This CDR3 has 13 residues. Per the germline V gene, CDR1 is SGHRS and CDR2 is YFSETQ. CDR3 nucleotide sequence: TGCGCCAGCAGCTCCACAGGGGCGGCTGAAGCTTTCTTT. Its protein product is CASSSTGAAEAFF. Full variable domain (missing parts from reference TRBV5-1 and TRBJ1-1): KAGVTQTPRYLIKTRGQQVTLSCSPISGHRSVSWYQQTPGQGLQFLFEYFSETQRNKGNFPGRFSGRQFSNSRSEMNVSTLELGDSALYLCASSSTGAAEAFFGQGTRLTVV.

This clonotype was recorded at least ten times. The rearrangement links TRBV29-1 to TRBJ1-4, with 7 bases lining up with TRBD1. This CDR3 has 15 amino acids. Germline V gives CDR1 SQVTM, CDR2 ANQGSEA. Trimming took 4 bases from V and 6 from J; bases not matched to a gene: 11. Written as DNA, the CDR3 is TGCAGCGTTGCAATTCTACAGGGGATTGATGAAAAACTGTTTTTT. Its translation is CSVAILQGIDEKLFF.

This clonotype has ten or more counts. The rearrangement uses TRBV20-1 and TRBJ2-3; D is unresolved. The CDR3 is made up of 14 amino acids. Per the germline V gene, CDR1 is DFQATT and CDR2 is SNEGSKA (reference sequence). Trimming left V 0 bases short and J 2 bases short, with 9 bases between. In nucleotides, the CDR3 is TGCAGTGCTAGAGAAGGCAGCCTCACAGATACGCAGTATTTT. Translation: CSAREGSLTDTQYF.

This clonotype is classed as medium-sized (0.01 to 0.1%). The V call is TRBV2, the J call TRBJ2-3; the D is unclear. Per the germline V gene, CDR1 is SNHLY and CDR2 is FYNNEI. This CDR3 spans 12 amino acids. The V end was cut by 8 bases, the J end by 4 bases, with 10 bases between. The CDR3 DNA follows: TGTGCCAGCCGCCTGGCGTCAGATACGCAGTATTTT. The encoded protein is CASRLASDTQYF.

This clonotype has at least ten counts. This chain links TRBV7-2 with TRBJ2-3; maybe TRBD2 (6 bases). The germline V and J ends were trimmed by 4 bases and 6 bases, with 14 bases remaining between them. Germline CDR1 SGHTA, CDR2 FQGNSA. This CDR3 is 14 amino acids long. CDR3 in DNA: TGTGCCAGCAGCTCCGGACTATACAAGGATACGCAGTATTTT. Amino acids: CASSSGLYKDTQYF.

With regard to this clonotype: The missing conserved phenylalanine or tryptophan at the end of this CDR3 makes a read error likely. J is TRBJ2-1 and V is TRBV11-1; TRBD2 matches 9 bases. Trimming removed 5 bases from V and 2 bases from J; junction bases left unmatched: 4. This CDR3 is built from 15 residues. Germline V gene data show CDR1 as SGHAT and CDR2 as FQDESV (reference sequence). The CDR3 reads CASSPGTSTYNEQFL. The CDR3 DNA sequence: TGTGCCAGCAGCCCCGGGACTAGCACCTACAATGAGCAGTTCTTG.

This clonotype has at least ten counts. This chain joins TRBV28 and TRBJ1-5; a weak D match, TRBD1 (5 bases). The V gene lost 6 bases and the J gene lost 3 bases, with 15 bases spanning the gap. Looked up from germline, CDR1 is MDHEN and CDR2 is SYDVKM. The CDR3 covers 15 residues. CDR3 nucleotides: TGTGCCAGCAGGGCTTTGGGGCGGGTCAATCAGCCCCAGCATTTT. This encodes CASRALGRVNQPQHF.

This clonotype was observed many times. The chain couples TRBV4-3 to TRBJ1-2; a weak D match, TRBD1 (5 bases). V lost 0 bases, J lost 0 bases, and 11 bases lay in between. Per germline, CDR1 LGHNA and CDR2 YSLEER. The CDR3 contains 16 residues. DNA of the CDR3: TGCGCCAGCAGCCAAGATGTGGGGGTCACTAACTATGGCTACACCTTC. It specifies CASSQDVGVTNYGYTF.

This clonotype turned up a few times. The gene calls are TRBV5-1 and TRBJ1-3, with 7 bases lining up with TRBD1. V was pared by 5 bases and J by 0 bases, with 8 bases of the junction left unmatched. The CDR3 is made up of 16 amino acids. Germline assignment: CDR1 SGHRS and CDR2 YFSETQ. CDR3 sequence (DNA): TGCGCCAGCAGTTGGGGACAGCCGGACTCTGGAAACACCATATATTTT. Translation gives CASSWGQPDSGNTIYF.

Many counts were recorded for this clonotype. The DNA for the CDR3 is TGTGCCACCAGCAGAGCTCTTCAGGGGTCTGGAAACACCATATATTTT. Protein product: CATSRALQGSGNTIYF. V usage is TRBV15 and J usage is TRBJ1-3; D is perhaps TRBD1 (6 bases). V was trimmed by 1 base and J by 1 base, leaving 11 bases between them. This CDR3 comprises 16 residues. Germline-derived CDR1 and CDR2 are LNHNV and YYDKDF (reference sequence). Drawing the rest from reference TRBV15 and TRBJ1-3, the complete variable domain is DAMVIQNPRYQVTQFGKPVTLSCSQTLNHNVMYWYQQKSSQAPKLLFHYYDKDFNNEADTPDNFQSRRPNTSFCFLDIRSPGLGDTAMYLCATSRALQGSGNTIYFGEGSWLTVV.

CDR3 DNA sequence: TGTGCCAGCAGCCCCGGACTAGCCGCCTACGAGCAGTACTTC. Translating gives CASSPGLAAYEQYF. This chain connects TRBV9 to TRBJ2-7; TRBD2 agrees at 8 bases. The germline gives CDR1 SGDLS, CDR2 YYNGEE. The CDR3 runs 14 residues. J gave up 2 bases and V 4 bases, and 5 bases lay outside the gene matches.

This clonotype occurred many times. The chain combines TRBV6-5 with TRBJ1-1, with D unclear. Germline values: CDR1 MNHEY, CDR2 SVGAGI. V lost 7 bases and J lost 2, with 17 bases in between. The CDR3 contains 15 residues. The CDR3 DNA follows: TGTGCCAGCAACCCACGAGGGAGAGCAAACACTGAAGCTTTCTTT. Translated: CASNPRGRANTEAFF.

This clonotype was counted ten times or more. The chain combines TRBV20-1 with TRBJ2-4; 9 bases are shared with TRBD1. V was pared by 5 bases and J by 8 bases, with 7 bases of the junction left unmatched. The CDR3 spans 13 residues. Looked up from germline, CDR1 is DFQATT and CDR2 is SNEGSKA (reference sequence). The CDR3 is CSAEGQGSDIQYF. The CDR3 coding sequence is TGCAGTGCTGAGGGACAGGGTTCAGACATTCAGTACTTC.

In its sample, this clonotype was seen a few times. The CDR3 spells CASSLENPGGPDTQYF. In DNA form, the CDR3 reads TGTGCCAGCAGCTTAGAAAACCCTGGGGGGCCAGATACGCAGTATTTT. V gene TRBV7-6 combines with J gene TRBJ2-3; either TRBD1 or TRBD2 may supply D (6 bases each). The CDR3 consists of 16 residues. Germline CDR1 is SGHVS and CDR2 is FNYEAQ. Between the trimmed V and J ends, which lost 1 base and 4 bases, there was a span of 15 bases.

This clonotype appeared a few times. V is TRBV28 and J is TRBJ1-5; D uncertain. Per germline, CDR1 MDHEN and CDR2 SYDVKM. This CDR3 contains 12 residues. The ends were cut back, 3 bases at V and 11 bases at J, with 11 bases in the middle. This CDR3 reads CASSLAPFTQHF. CDR3 sequence (DNA): TGTGCCAGCAGTTTGGCTCCCTTTACCCAGCATTTT. Variable domain in full (rest from reference TRBV28 and TRBJ1-5): DVKVTQSSRYLVKRTGEKVFLECVQDMDHENMFWYRQDPGLGLRLIYFSYDVKMKEKGDIPEGYSVSREKKERFSLILESASTNQTSMYLCASSLAPFTQHFGDGTRLSIL.

This clonotype was counted ten times or more. This sequence joins TRBV5-1 and TRBJ2-7; 13 nucleotides align to TRBD2. The junction had 9 bases not matched to a gene; V was cut back by 4 bases and J by 5 bases. CDR3 length: 16 residues. From germline, CDR1 is SGHRS and CDR2 YFSETQ. In DNA, the CDR3 is TGCGCCAGCAGCCCGGGACTAGCGGGGCTTCAGGACGAGCAGTACTTC. This translates into CASSPGLAGLQDEQYF.

This clonotype was seen at least ten times. The chain carries TRBV4-1 and TRBJ2-4; D is unclear. The CDR3 covers 16 residues. In germline, CDR1 is MGHRA, CDR2 YSYEKL. Trimming stripped 3 bases from V and 6 bases from J, with 18 bases between. The CDR3 region is CASSQGRQASTNIQYF. For the CDR3, the DNA is TGCGCCAGCAGCCAGGGAAGGCAGGCCAGTACAAACATTCAGTACTTC.

This clonotype showed up many times. The V and J genes are TRBV12-3 or TRBV12-4 and TRBJ1-2; no definite D call. CDR3 length: 13 amino acids. Between the trimmed V and J ends, which lost 5 bases and 1 base, there was a span of 8 bases. CDR3 sequence reads: CASSIDGNYGYTF. DNA for the CDR3: TGTGCCAGCAGTATCGACGGTAACTATGGCTACACCTTC.

By share of the sample, this clonotype is medium-sized (0.01 to 0.1%). V is TRBV20-1 and J is TRBJ1-1, with no clear D. The CDR3 length is 11 residues. V lost 5 bases, J lost 2 bases, and 6 bases lay in between. CDR1 and CDR2 from the germline V gene are DFQATT and SNEGSKA (reference sequence). Written as DNA, the CDR3 is TGCAGTGCTTCGGGCAACACTGAAGCTTTCTTT. This encodes CSASGNTEAFF.

This clonotype was counted many times. The chain carries TRBV28 and TRBJ1-4, with unresolved D. V was clipped by 10 bases and J by 0 bases, with 9 bases between them. The CDR3 sequence is 13 residues long. CDR1 is MDHEN, CDR2 SYDVKM, per germline. The CDR3, as DNA: TGTGCCATCCCGGGAGCAACTAATGAAAAACTGTTTTTT. Protein: CAIPGATNEKLFF. Filled out from reference TRBV28 and TRBJ1-4, the complete variable domain reads DVKVTQSSRYLVKRTGEKVFLECVQDMDHENMFWYRQDPGLGLRLIYFSYDVKMKEKGDIPEGYSVSREKKERFSLILESASTNQTSMYLCAIPGATNEKLFFGSGTQLSVL.

At least ten counts were recorded for this clonotype. The V gene is TRBV27, the J gene TRBJ2-3, with 7 bases lining up with TRBD1. With 5 bases clipped from V and 1 base from J, the junction kept 6 bases outside the gene matches. This CDR3 is built from 15 residues. Germline V gene lookup returns CDR1 MNHEY and CDR2 SMNVEV (reference sequence). The CDR3 region has the DNA TGTGCCAGCAGTCGTCGACAGGGCCGCACAGATACGCAGTATTTT. Protein: CASSRRQGRTDTQYF.